These 2 T cell receptor beta chains came from one sample sequenced in a study of tumor-infiltrating lymphocytes in localized non-small cell lung cancer. Generated by immunoSEQ multiplex PCR, the TCRdb table keeps only in-frame clones and is missing some. The sample lists tens of thousands of clones; approximately 73% were seen once. Sequenced material: lung tumor tissue. Receptors originate from a human donor with non-small cell lung cancer.

The chain links TRBV7-8 to TRBJ2-7; 8 nucleotides line up with TRBD1. V lost 0 bases to trimming and J lost 7 bases; unmatched junction nucleotides: 5. This CDR3 contains 14 residues. Germline V gene lookup returns CDR1 SGHVS and CDR2 FQNEAQ. CDR3 protein: CASSLARQGSEQYF. The CDR3 DNA is TGTGCCAGCAGCTTAGCCCGACAGGGGTCGGAGCAGTACTTC.

The chain joins TRBV5-1 to TRBJ1-1; D possibly corresponds to TRBD1 (6 bases). Looked up from germline, CDR1 is SGHRS and CDR2 is YFSETQ. Trimming pared 3 bases from V and 4 bases from J, leaving 13 bases between. This CDR3 comprises 14 residues. This chain's CDR3 is CASSYGGQGTEAFF. CDR3 DNA: TGCGCCAGCAGCTATGGGGGGCAGGGCACTGAAGCTTTCTTT.